Listed below are T cell receptor beta chains from one sample, sequenced in a study of metastatic and nonmetastatic thyroid tumors. TCRdb used MiXCR to call clones anew from the PCR reads. The sample lists around 14,000 clones; 24% were seen once. The sequenced material came from tumor tissue. The source of these receptors is a female donor with papillary thyroid cancer or a benign thyroid nodule (not recorded which). Some clones in this sample may be carry-over from other donors' samples. CDR3s include the opening cysteine and the closing phenylalanine or tryptophan. The order of the fields is V gene, clone size, J gene, D gene, CDR3 DNA, CDR3 protein. The D gene is left open where the match is weak. Clone size, where shown, is once, few, many, or a class for clones that have expanded.

>TRBV7-9|medium-sized|TRBJ1-2|TRBD1
TGTGCCAGCAGCTCGACGGGGACAGGGGAGGTTGGCTACACCTTC
CASSSTGTGEVGYTF
>TRBV11-3|NA|TRBJ2-3|NA
TGTGCCAGCAGCTTAGTTAGGGCTATCGGGATCCTTAGCACAGATACGCAGTATTTT
CASSLVRAIGILSTDTQYF
>TRBV28|many|TRBJ1-5|NA
TGTGCCAGCAGTTCCGACACGATTAGCAATCAGCCCCAGCATTTT
CASSSDTISNQPQHF
>TRBV6-2/TRBV6-3|many|TRBJ2-1|NA
TGTGCCAGCAGTTTGTCCGCGGGTGAGCAGTTCTTC
CASSLSAGEQFF
>TRBV20-1|many|TRBJ2-1|TRBD2
TGCAGTGCTAGTGCCCGGCGAGCGGGAGTGACGGGGAGTTCCTACAATGAGCAGTTCTTC
CSASARRAGVTGSSYNEQFF
>TRBV6-2/TRBV6-3|NA|TRBJ2-7|TRBD1
TGTGCCAGCAGGAGATCACAGGGGGCCTACGAGCAGTACTTC
CASRRSQGAYEQYF
>TRBV7-8|medium-sized|TRBJ2-7|NA
TGTGCCAGCAGCCCCGTCGGGGAGGAGCTAGGGGAGCAGTACTTC
CASSPVGEELGEQYF
>TRBV7-9|few|TRBJ2-7|TRBD2
TGTGCCAGCAGCTCCCGGACTAGCGGGAGTGACGAGCAGTACTTC
CASSSRTSGSDEQYF
>TRBV9|many|TRBJ2-1|TRBD2
TGTGCCAGCAGCTCTCGGACTAGCGGGACTGCGAATGAGCAGTTCTTC
CASSSRTSGTANEQFF
>TRBV5-6|many|TRBJ2-1|TRBD1
TGTGCCAGCAGCTACGGACAGGGGAGGTTCTTC
CASSYGQGRFF
>TRBV28|many|TRBJ1-5|NA
TGTGCCAGCAGTTCTCGCGGATCTGGGAATCAGCCCCAGCATTTT
CASSSRGSGNQPQHF
>TRBV7-2|medium-sized|TRBJ2-1|NA
TGTGCCAGCAGTTACGGACAGAGGGCTGGCTACAATGAGCAGTTCTTC
CASSYGQRAGYNEQFF
>TRBV6-1|medium-sized|TRBJ1-2|TRBD1
TGTGCCAGCAGTTGGACAGGGACGTCTGGCTACACCTTC
CASSWTGTSGYTF
>TRBV20-1|many|TRBJ2-1|TRBD2
TGCAGTGCTAGAAAAAGCGGGAGTAACTACAATGAGCAGTTCTTC
CSARKSGSNYNEQFF
>TRBV3-1|many|TRBJ1-1|NA
TGTGCCAGCAGCCCCCGGCGGGCCACTGAAGCTTTCTTT
CASSPRRATEAFF
>TRBV10-3|many|TRBJ1-1|NA
TGTGCCATAAACAATCCGGGGAACACTGAAGCTTTCTTT
CAINNPGNTEAFF
>TRBV19|few|TRBJ2-1|TRBD2
TGTGCCAGTAGTGTTAGCGGGAGGACCTACAATGAGCAGTTCTTC
CASSVSGRTYNEQFF
>TRBV5-6|many|TRBJ2-5|NA
TGTGCCAGCAGCTTGGGGGCAGGGGCGAGGGGAGAGACCCAGTACTTC
CASSLGAGARGETQYF
>TRBV20-1|NA|TRBJ2-5|TRBD1
TGCAGTGCTTGGATAGGGACAGGGGGACAGACCCAGTACTTC
CSAWIGTGGQTQYF
>TRBV5-1|NA|TRBJ2-1|TRBD2
TGCGCCAGCAGCTTATCCCGGACTAGCGGGAGGCACTCTAGCTCCTACAATGAGCAGTTCTTC
CASSLSRTSGRHSSSYNEQFF
>TRBV11-2|medium-sized|TRBJ1-4|NA
TGTGCCAGCGCGTTCTCCGACCAGGGGGAAAAACTGTTTTTT
CASAFSDQGEKLFF
>TRBV11-2|many|TRBJ1-1|TRBD1
TGTGCCAGCAGCTCCCCGGGACAGGGGGCTTTGGTTGAAGCTTTCTTT
CASSSPGQGALVEAFF
>TRBV11-3|NA|TRBJ2-3|NA
TGTGCCAGCAGGGAAGATAACACAGATACGCAGTATTTT
CASREDNTDTQYF
>TRBV6-5|medium-sized|TRBJ1-1|TRBD1
TGTGCCAGCAGTTACGCAGGGACAGGTGGAAACACTGAAGCTTTCTTT
CASSYAGTGGNTEAFF
>TRBV6-1|medium-sized|TRBJ1-6|TRBD1
TGTGCCAGCAGTTTCCAGGGGGCGGATTCACCCCTCCACTTT
CASSFQGADSPLHF
>TRBV6-1|few|TRBJ2-7|TRBD2
TGTGCCAGCAGTTGGGGGACTAGCGCGATCTACGAGCAGTACTTC
CASSWGTSAIYEQYF
>TRBV28|medium-sized|TRBJ1-2|NA
TGTGCCAGCAGTCTGGGGGGATATGGCTACACCTTC
CASSLGGYGYTF
>TRBV10-2|many|TRBJ2-1|NA
TGCGCCAGCAGTGGTGGGCACACCTACAATGAGCAGTTCTTC
CASSGGHTYNEQFF
>TRBV7-2|NA|TRBJ2-5|NA
TGTGCCAGCAGCTTAGCGCGTCAGGAGACCCAGTACTTC
CASSLARQETQYF
>TRBV6-5|many|TRBJ2-1|TRBD2
TGTGCCAGCAGTTACTGGACTAGCGGGAGGGCCTTCAATGAGCAGTTCTTC
CASSYWTSGRAFNEQFF
>TRBV5-1|NA|TRBJ2-1|NA
TGCGCCAGCAGCTTGGTAGGTGGGGGGACAAACAATGAGCAGTTCTTC
CASSLVGGGTNNEQFF
>TRBV6-2/TRBV6-3|NA|TRBJ2-5|NA
TGTGCCAGCAGTTGGCTCGTTGAGGAGACCCAGTACTTC
CASSWLVEETQYF
>TRBV3-1|many|TRBJ2-3|NA
TGTGCCAGCAGCCACGGTAGCCTGAGCACAGATACGCAGTATTTT
CASSHGSLSTDTQYF
>TRBV5-6|many|TRBJ2-7|TRBD1
TGTGCCAGCAGCTTGCCAGGGGGCAGCTCCTACGAGCAGTACTTC
CASSLPGGSSYEQYF
>TRBV7-3|many|TRBJ2-3|TRBD2
TGTGCCAGCAGCTTGGGAGCGGGAGGGAGCACAGATACGCAGTATTTT
CASSLGAGGSTDTQYF
>TRBV10-2|NA|TRBJ2-6|NA
TGCGCCAGCAGTGAGTCAGACAAACTCCACTCTGGGGCCAACGTCCTGACTTTC
CASSESDKLHSGANVLTF
>TRBV20-1|NA|TRBJ1-3|NA
TGCAGCCCTTACGGAAACACCATATATTTT
CSPYGNTIYF
>TRBV28|medium-sized|TRBJ1-1|NA
TGTGCCAGCAGTACTCATAAAGACATGAACACTGAAGCTTTCTTT
CASSTHKDMNTEAFF
>TRBV6-1|medium-sized|TRBJ1-6|NA
TGTGCCAGCACTCATCGGGGTACGACAACCCTCCACTTT
CASTHRGTTTLHF
>TRBV19|many|TRBJ1-2|NA
TGTGCCAGTAGTATAACAACTAACTATGGCTACACCTTC
CASSITTNYGYTF
>TRBV28|medium-sized|TRBJ2-7|NA
TGTGCCAGCACTCCGGGCTCACGGGAGCAGTACTTC
CASTPGSREQYF
>TRBV18|many|TRBJ1-6|NA
TGTGCCAGCTCACTCGACAGAACTAATTCACCCCTCCACTTT
CASSLDRTNSPLHF
>TRBV2|many|TRBJ2-1|TRBD1
TGTGCCAGCAGTGGGAACAGGGGAGCCAATGAGCAGTTCTTC
CASSGNRGANEQFF
>TRBV20-1|NA|TRBJ1-6|NA
TGCAGTGCCAGAAAAGGCAGGATGCAATATAATTCACCCCTCCACTTT
CSARKGRMQYNSPLHF
>TRBV7-2|many|TRBJ2-3|TRBD2
TGTGCCAGCAGCATCCCCCCCGGCGCTAGCGGGACGGGGAGCACAGATACGCAGTATTTT
CASSIPPGASGTGSTDTQYF
>TRBV19|many|TRBJ1-5|NA
TGTGCCAGTAGTATAGATGCAATTCAGCCCCAGCATTTT
CASSIDAIQPQHF